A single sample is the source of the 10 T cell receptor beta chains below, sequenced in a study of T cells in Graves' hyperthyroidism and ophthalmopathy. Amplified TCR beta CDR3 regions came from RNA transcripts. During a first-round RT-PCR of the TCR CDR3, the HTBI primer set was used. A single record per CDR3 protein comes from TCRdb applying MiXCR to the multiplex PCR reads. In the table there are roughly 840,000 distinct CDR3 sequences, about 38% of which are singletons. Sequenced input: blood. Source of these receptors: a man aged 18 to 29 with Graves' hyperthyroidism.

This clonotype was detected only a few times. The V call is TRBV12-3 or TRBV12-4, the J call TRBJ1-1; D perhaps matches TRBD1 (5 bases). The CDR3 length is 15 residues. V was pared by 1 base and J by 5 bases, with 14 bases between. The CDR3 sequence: CASSLDYGAITEAFF. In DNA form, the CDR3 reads TGTGCCAGCAGTTTAGATTACGGGGCGATAACTGAAGCTTTCTTT.

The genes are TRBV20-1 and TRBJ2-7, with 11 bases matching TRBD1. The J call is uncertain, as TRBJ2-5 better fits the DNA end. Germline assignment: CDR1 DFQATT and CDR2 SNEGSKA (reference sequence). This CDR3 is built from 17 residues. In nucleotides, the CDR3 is TGCAGTGCTAGAGGGACAGGGGGCGCTCCGGCCCAAGAGACCCAGTACTTC. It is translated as CSARGTGGAPAQETQYF.

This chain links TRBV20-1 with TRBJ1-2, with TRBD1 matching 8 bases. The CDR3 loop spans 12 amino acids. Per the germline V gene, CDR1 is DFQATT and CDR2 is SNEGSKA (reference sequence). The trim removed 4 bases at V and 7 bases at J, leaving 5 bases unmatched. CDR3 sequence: CSAIPDRAGYTF. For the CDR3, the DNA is TGCAGTGCTATCCCGGACAGGGCTGGCTACACCTTC.

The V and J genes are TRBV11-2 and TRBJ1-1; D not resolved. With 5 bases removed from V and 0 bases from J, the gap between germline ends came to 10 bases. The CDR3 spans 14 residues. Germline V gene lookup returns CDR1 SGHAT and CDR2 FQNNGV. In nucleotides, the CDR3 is TGTGCCAGCAGCCAGGAAACAGTGAACACTGAAGCTTTCTTT. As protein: CASSQETVNTEAFF.

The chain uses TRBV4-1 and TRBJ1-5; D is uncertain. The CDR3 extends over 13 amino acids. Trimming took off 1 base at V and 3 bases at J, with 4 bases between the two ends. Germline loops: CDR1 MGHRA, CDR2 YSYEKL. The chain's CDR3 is CASSQVLNQPQHF. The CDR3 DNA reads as TGCGCCAGCAGCCAAGTTCTCAATCAGCCCCAGCATTTT.

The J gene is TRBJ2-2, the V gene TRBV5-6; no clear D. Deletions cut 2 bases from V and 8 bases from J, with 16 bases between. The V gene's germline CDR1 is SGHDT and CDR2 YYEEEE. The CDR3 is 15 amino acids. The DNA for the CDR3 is TGTGCCAGCAGCTTATACGCCGCTCCGGGTGGGGAGCTGTTTTTT. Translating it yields CASSLYAAPGGELFF.

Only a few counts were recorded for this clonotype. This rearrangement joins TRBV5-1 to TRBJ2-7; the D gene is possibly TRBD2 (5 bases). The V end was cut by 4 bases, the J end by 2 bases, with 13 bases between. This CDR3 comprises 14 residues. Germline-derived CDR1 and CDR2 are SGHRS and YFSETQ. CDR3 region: CASSGGSDPYEQYF. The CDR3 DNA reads TGCGCCAGCAGCGGTGGGAGCGACCCCTACGAGCAGTACTTC.

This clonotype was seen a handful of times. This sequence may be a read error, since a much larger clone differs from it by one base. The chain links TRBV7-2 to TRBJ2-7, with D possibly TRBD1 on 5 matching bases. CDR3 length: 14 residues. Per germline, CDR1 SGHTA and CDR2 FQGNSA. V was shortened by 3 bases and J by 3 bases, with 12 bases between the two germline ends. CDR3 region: CTSSLSGQGYEQYF. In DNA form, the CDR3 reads TGTACCAGCAGCTTGTCTGGACAAGGCTACGAGCAGTACTTC.

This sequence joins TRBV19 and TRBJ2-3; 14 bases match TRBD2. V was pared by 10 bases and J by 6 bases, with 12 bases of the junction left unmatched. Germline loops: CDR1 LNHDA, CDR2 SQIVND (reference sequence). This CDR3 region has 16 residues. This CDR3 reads CATSAPGTSGGDTQYF. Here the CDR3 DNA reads TGTGCCACCAGTGCCCCCGGGACTAGCGGGGGCGATACGCAGTATTTT.

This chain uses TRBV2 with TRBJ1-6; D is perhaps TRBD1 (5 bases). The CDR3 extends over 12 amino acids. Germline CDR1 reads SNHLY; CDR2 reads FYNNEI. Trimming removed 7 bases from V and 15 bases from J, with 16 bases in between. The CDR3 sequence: CASNHLDTFLHF. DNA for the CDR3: TGTGCCAGCAATCACCTGGACACCTTCCTCCACTTT.